Reported below is one TCR beta chain. The target antigen is unknown. This specimen belongs to a study of T cell responses to AZD1222 COVID-19 vaccine. Study summary: Second-dose timings of about 4 or about 12 weeks were pooled.

Method: immunoSEQ multiplex PCR; TCRdb's copy keeps in-frame clones and lacks some. The repertoire holds roughly 120,000 clones, with about 88% as singletons. Germline CDR1 and CDR2: SGHDT and YYEEEE. The CDR3 consists of 12 residues. Trimming cost V 5 bases and J 4 bases; bases outside gene matches: 1. Whole-study findings and limits: Spike-wide vaccine-associated CD4 TCRs dominated at 160-218 and 743-854. Reportedly, nearly half the spike-specific TCRs target unmutated variant regions. Females outnumbered males among donors, who were mostly white British; clonal diversity was possibly underestimated.

The sequences come from peripheral blood, collected on day 0 of AZD1222 vaccination. This clonotype was obtained from an adult in good health. This rearrangement joins TRBV5-6 to TRBJ1-2; 8 bases fit TRBD1. The CDR3 reads CASRQGGYGYTF. In DNA form, the CDR3 reads TGTGCCAGCAGACAGGGGGGCTATGGCTACACCTTC.